This T cell receptor (beta chain) was captured by sequencing in a study of blood T cell repertoires in COVID-19. Turning to the study itself: Sites in the United States, Italy and Spain provided acute and convalescent COVID-19 samples. From T cells, B-cell-depleted T cells, or PBMCs came the material, which was cDNA or gDNA.

CDR1 is KGHDR and CDR2 is SFDVKD in the germline V gene. V lost 2 bases and J lost 8, with 11 bases in between. CDR3 length: 13 amino acids. As processed by the authors: Using reference gene primer amplification, nucleated cell counts were estimated. Using immunoSEQ multiplex PCR, the repertoire was profiled, and TCRdb retains in-frame clones only, with some absent. The V and J calls and clone size are taken from that table; D and trimming were inferred from the DNA. The sample holds fewer than 300,000 clones, about 80% seen once. The sequence came from a woman of 80 years or more with acute or convalescent COVID-19. J is TRBJ1-2 and V is TRBV24-1; no clear D gene. The sequenced sample consisted of peripheral blood. CDR3 residues: CATSDSRAGGYTF. The CDR3 DNA sequence: TGTGCCACCAGTGATTCCCGGGCGGGAGGCTACACCTTC.